This is a list of T cell receptor beta chains from one sample in a study of brain T cells in children with intractable seizures. Only in-frame clones appear in the TCRdb table, and some are missing; sequencing was by immunoSEQ multiplex PCR. The sample lists tens of thousands of clones, roughly 91% occurring once. The sequencing used peripheral blood, collected at surgery. The receptors were gathered from a boy under three years old with tuberous sclerosis and intractable seizures. Both conserved end residues are part of each CDR3. The D gene is left open where the match is weak. Part of the rows lack a size; the others show once, few, many or a class for expanded clones.

V	size	J	D	DNA	CDR3
TRBV9	NA	TRBJ1-3	NA	TGTGCCAGCAGCGTAGCAACTCTGGGTTCCACTGGAAACACCATATATTTT	CASSVATLGSTGNTIYF
TRBV6-2/TRBV6-3	NA	TRBJ2-5	NA	TGTGCCAGCAGTGCCGTAGTACCTGGAGAGACCCAGTACTTC	CASSAVVPGETQYF
TRBV5-8	NA	TRBJ1-5	TRBD1	TGTGCCAGCAGCTACACGGACAGGCCGGGTCATCAGCCCCAGCATTTT	CASSYTDRPGHQPQHF
TRBV5-5	NA	TRBJ2-7	TRBD1	TGTGCCAGCAGCCCGTGGCCCGGGACAGCCTACGAGCAGTACTTC	CASSPWPGTAYEQYF
TRBV18	NA	TRBJ1-2	NA	TGTGCCAGCTCACCGGGCGTGGGCCACTATGGCTACACCTTC	CASSPGVGHYGYTF
TRBV19	NA	TRBJ2-2	NA	TGTGCCAGTAGTATAGGCGTAGTCGGGTCCGGGGAGCTGTTTTTT	CASSIGVVGSGELFF
TRBV12-3/TRBV12-4	NA	TRBJ1-2	NA	TGTGCCAGCAGTCCGACAGCCTACTATGGCTACACCTTC	CASSPTAYYGYTF
TRBV5-6	NA	TRBJ2-7	NA	TGTGCCAGCAGCTTGGAATCCTACGAGCAGTACTTC	CASSLESYEQYF
TRBV7-9	NA	TRBJ2-1	NA	TGTGCCAGCAGCTCCCGAGGTGCTGCGAGCTCCTACAATGAGCAGTTCTTC	CASSSRGAASSYNEQFF
TRBV7-9	NA	TRBJ2-7	NA	TGTGCCAGCAGCTTAGCGGGAGACTACGAGCAGTACTTC	CASSLAGDYEQYF
TRBV5-1	NA	TRBJ1-2	TRBD1	TGCGCCAGCAGCTTGGGGGGGACAGACAACTATGGCTACACCTTC	CASSLGGTDNYGYTF
TRBV5-1	NA	TRBJ2-4	TRBD2	TGCGCCAGCAGCTTGGGGGACTATGCCAAAAACATTCAGTACTTC	CASSLGDYAKNIQYF
TRBV4-1	NA	TRBJ2-5	TRBD2	TGCGCCAGCAGCCACGGACTAGCGGGGCGTCAAGAGACCCAGTACTTC	CASSHGLAGRQETQYF
TRBV7-9	NA	TRBJ1-2	TRBD1	TGTGCCAGCAGCTTAAATCCCACGACAGGGGATGGCTACACCTTC	CASSLNPTTGDGYTF
TRBV6-6	NA	TRBJ1-1	NA	TGTGCCAGCGTACGGGTACAGGGCAACGAGAACACTGAAGCTTTCTTT	CASVRVQGNENTEAFF
TRBV15	NA	TRBJ1-4	NA	TGTGCCACCAGCAGCCGGGACAAGGGGGATGAAAAACTGTTTTTT	CATSSRDKGDEKLFF
TRBV6-4	NA	TRBJ2-5	TRBD2	TGTGCCAGCCAAAGCGGGGGTCGGGAGACCCAGTACTTC	CASQSGGRETQYF
TRBV10-3	NA	TRBJ1-1	NA	TGTGCCATCGGGGGTCCGTACACTGAAGCTTTCTTT	CAIGGPYTEAFF
TRBV20-1	NA	TRBJ2-5	NA	TGCAGTGCTCGACGACAAGAGACCCAGTACTTC	CSARRQETQYF
TRBV19	NA	TRBJ2-1	NA	TGTGCCAGTAAACCCGGCAGTTTTTTCGGGACAGCGGGCAATGAGCAGTTCTTC	CASKPGSFFGTAGNEQFF
TRBV27	NA	TRBJ1-5	NA	TGTGCCAGCAGTTTATTCGCGGTTGGGCAGCCCCAGCATTTT	CASSLFAVGQPQHF
TRBV4-2	NA	TRBJ1-2	NA	TGTGCCAGCAGCCAAGATTTAACGTCTGGGGTCTATGGCTACACCTTC	CASSQDLTSGVYGYTF
TRBV2	NA	TRBJ1-5	NA	TGTGCCAGCAGTGGGGGTCGTCAGCCCCAGCATTTT	CASSGGRQPQHF
TRBV12-3/TRBV12-4	NA	TRBJ1-1	NA	TGTGCCAGCAGTTTAGGGGGGGAAGCTTTCTTT	CASSLGGEAFF
TRBV18	NA	TRBJ2-5	NA	TGTGCCAGCTCACACGAGACCCAGTACTTC	CASSHETQYF
TRBV4-1	NA	TRBJ2-2	NA	TGCGCCAGCAGCCCGGTCTCGAGGGGTCGGGGGGAGCTGTTTTTT	CASSPVSRGRGELFF
TRBV3-1/TRBV3-2	NA	TRBJ2-7	NA	TGTGCCAGCAGCCAAGATCAGGCCTTCACCTACGAGCAGTACTTC	CASSQDQAFTYEQYF
TRBV4-2	once	TRBJ2-3	TRBD1	TGTGCCAGCAGCCAAGCTTCCAGGGGGCGTGATACGCAGTATTTT	CASSQASRGRDTQYF
TRBV19	once	TRBJ2-7	NA	TGTGCCAGTAGTCGGAAGACAGACAGCTCCTACGAGCAGTACTTC	CASSRKTDSSYEQYF
TRBV7-9	NA	TRBJ2-3	NA	TGTGCCAGCAGCTTAGATCACCTCACAGATACGCAGTATTTT	CASSLDHLTDTQYF
TRBV28	once	TRBJ2-3	TRBD2	TGTGCCAGCAGTTTCGAGACTAGCGGGAGGGCCGAAGATACGCAGTATTTT	CASSFETSGRAEDTQYF
TRBV7-9	NA	TRBJ2-5	NA	TGTGCCAGCAGCGGAGGGACAGACGAGACCCAGTACTTC	CASSGGTDETQYF
TRBV9	NA	TRBJ2-7	TRBD1	TGTGCCAGCAGCTACTCCGGGACAGACTTACCCTACGAGCAGTACTTC	CASSYSGTDLPYEQYF
TRBV28	NA	TRBJ2-7	TRBD2	TGTGCCAGCATGGCTGGGGCTAGCGGGAGTATCTACGAGCAGTACTTC	CASMAGASGSIYEQYF
TRBV2	NA	TRBJ2-7	NA	TGTGCCAGCGACCCCGGGGCCTACGAGCAGTACTTC	CASDPGAYEQYF
TRBV6-5	NA	TRBJ1-1	NA	TGTGCCAGCAGTTACCAGTCTAGGAACACTGAAGCTTTCTTT	CASSYQSRNTEAFF
TRBV7-9	NA	TRBJ2-1	NA	TGTGCCAGCAGTCCCCGTTTGGTCCGCTACAATGAGCAGTTCTTC	CASSPRLVRYNEQFF
TRBV28	NA	TRBJ1-5	NA	TGTGCCAGCAGTTACACCTCATATAGCAATCAGCCCCAGCATTTT	CASSYTSYSNQPQHF
TRBV30	once	TRBJ2-1	TRBD2	TGTGCCTGGAGTACCGGGACTAGCGGGAGCAATGAGCAGTTCTTC	CAWSTGTSGSNEQFF
TRBV5-4	NA	TRBJ1-2	NA	TGTGCCAGCAGCTTGGATAGGCAGGGGTATGGCTACACCTTC	CASSLDRQGYGYTF
TRBV4-2	NA	TRBJ2-7	NA	TGTGCCAGCAGCCAAGAGGGCCTCCCCTCCTACGAGCAGTACTTC	CASSQEGLPSYEQYF
TRBV5-4	NA	TRBJ2-1	NA	TGTGCCAGCAGTAAAACCCGGACTCTCCTTTACAATGAGCAGTTCTTC	CASSKTRTLLYNEQFF
TRBV7-2	NA	TRBJ1-1	NA	TGTGCCAGCAGCTTACTCGGGGCAGGTATGAACACTGAAGCTTTCTTT	CASSLLGAGMNTEAFF
TRBV30	NA	TRBJ2-7	NA	TGTGCCTGGAGGACAGGATACGAGCAGTACTTC	CAWRTGYEQYF
TRBV19	NA	TRBJ2-2	NA	TGTGCCAGTAGTATAGGATTGACAAACACCGGGGAGCTGTTTTTT	CASSIGLTNTGELFF
TRBV5-1	NA	TRBJ2-1	NA	TGCGCCAGCAGCTTGGGCGACCGCGACAATGAGCAGTTCTTC	CASSLGDRDNEQFF
TRBV30	NA	TRBJ2-4	NA	TGTGCCTGGAGTGGGGGAGAGCGGGCTGGCAAAAACATTCAGTACTTC	CAWSGGERAGKNIQYF
TRBV7-9	NA	TRBJ2-1	NA	TGTGCCAGCAGCCACGGCAGAGGGGGCAATGAGCAGTTCTTC	CASSHGRGGNEQFF
TRBV4-1	NA	TRBJ2-7	NA	TGCGCCAGCAGCCTCTTCGGCGAAAGCGAGCAGTACTTC	CASSLFGESEQYF
TRBV13	NA	TRBJ1-4	NA	TGTGCCAGCAGCTTCGAGACAGATGAAAAACTGTTTTTT	CASSFETDEKLFF
TRBV30	NA	TRBJ2-5	NA	TGTGCCTGGAGTCCCGCGGGACTGCGCCAAGAGACCCAGTACTTC	CAWSPAGLRQETQYF
TRBV3-1/TRBV3-2	NA	TRBJ1-5	NA	TGTGCCAGCAGCCAAAGGGGGGGTCAGCCCCAGCATTTT	CASSQRGGQPQHF
TRBV12-3/TRBV12-4	NA	TRBJ1-6	TRBD1	TGTGCCAGCAGTCGAAGCACAGGGGTGCCCCTCCACTTT	CASSRSTGVPLHF
TRBV2	NA	TRBJ2-1	NA	TGTGCCAGCAGTGAGATCGGGAGAGGTTTCAATGAGCAGTTCTTC	CASSEIGRGFNEQFF
TRBV5-4	NA	TRBJ1-1	NA	TGTGCCAGCAGCATAAGAGGCTACACTGAAGCTTTCTTT	CASSIRGYTEAFF